The source of this T cell receptor beta chain is a study of blood T cell repertoires in COVID-19. Per the study methods: By means of reference gene primer amplification, nucleated cell counts were estimated. Clones were sequenced by immunoSEQ multiplex PCR, and TCRdb holds only the in-frame ones, with some missing. Clonal size and the V and J genes are those of that table, whereas D and trimming came from the DNA. The data hold a few hundred thousand clones, with 70% to 85% observed a single time. Germline CDR1 reads SGHRS; CDR2 reads YFSETQ. CDR3 length: 19 amino acids. With 1 base clipped from V and 3 bases from J, the junction kept 10 bases outside the gene matches.

The chain is built from TRBV5-1 and TRBJ2-3; 14 positions match TRBD2. Input material: peripheral blood. This clonotype was sampled from a human donor with acute or convalescent COVID-19. The donor label of this sample is uncertain. The CDR3: CASSLTGTSGGLMTDTQYF. Here the CDR3 DNA reads TGCGCCAGCAGCTTGACGGGGACTAGCGGGGGCTTGATGACAGATACGCAGTATTTT.